This T cell receptor (beta chain) was found in a study of Ad26.COV2.S vaccination and SARS-CoV-2 variants. Only in-frame clones appear in the TCRdb table, and some are missing; sequencing was by immunoSEQ multiplex PCR. In the table there are 250,000 to 300,000 clones, around 87% of which are singletons. This clone has a handful of counts. The germline V gene has CDR1 SGHRS and CDR2 YFSETQ. Trimming shortened V by 2 bases and J by 1 base, and 12 bases separated the two germline ends. The CDR3 contains 16 residues. Treatment indicated: roughly 19 received Ad26.COV2.S at low or high dose, single or two shots; about 5 received placebo; per-sample allocation not given. All samples were drawn on day 63, counting from the first vaccine or placebo injection.

Specimen: peripheral blood, collected in a trial of Ad26.COV2.S vaccine versus placebo. The chain recombines TRBV5-1 with TRBJ2-2, with D tentatively TRBD2 (5 bases). The TCR comes from a person aged 18-65 years who received the Ad26.COV2.S COVID-19 vaccine or a placebo. CDR3 sequence: CASSLSEVRNTGELFF. CDR3 bases: TGCGCCAGCAGCTTATCGGAGGTGCGGAACACCGGGGAGCTGTTTTTT.